This TCR beta chain was sequenced during a study of beta chain features in type 1 diabetes. Germline V gives CDR1 MGHRA, CDR2 YSYEKL. After removal of 4 bases from V and 5 bases from J, the junction contained 12 bases not matched to a gene. The CDR3 length is 16 residues. All of the isolated RNA was reverse transcribed, so expressed TCRB transcripts were sequenced. Clones were sequenced by immunoSEQ multiplex PCR, and TCRdb holds only the in-frame ones, with some missing. This sample carries around 430,000 clones, 25% to 35% of them seen once, and the ten largest clones take about 0.06%. Sequenced material: naive CD4+ T cells from blood. V is TRBV4-1 and J is TRBJ2-7, with 9 nucleotides matching TRBD1. The sequence derives from a man younger than 35 in good health. In DNA, the CDR3 is TGCGCCAGCAGCCTGACAGGGGGTAATTTGTTGGACGAGCAGTACTTC. Protein product: CASSLTGGNLLDEQYF.